This TCR beta chain was captured by sequencing in a study of cytomegalovirus exposure and HLA in healthy donors. 13 Jbeta primers and 60 Vbeta primers were used for the PCR. The repertoire was sequenced with immunoSEQ multiplex PCR; TCRdb's copy has only in-frame clones and lacks some. The data contain about 200,000 clones, 79% of them seen just once; the ten biggest clones take up roughly 1.4%. From germline, CDR1 is WNHNN and CDR2 SYGVQD (reference sequence). V gave up 1 base and J gave up 1 base; unmatched junction bases: 3. This CDR3 has 16 amino acids. The chain links TRBV10-1 to TRBJ2-3; 9 bases map to TRBD2. This clonotype was obtained from a girl aged 10 to 17 in good health and CMV-seropositive. Specimen: PBMCs. The CDR3 DNA is TGCGCCAGCAGTGAGTTCGCGGGGGGGGGCACAGATACGCAGTATTTT. Its protein product is CASSEFAGGGTDTQYF.